This TCR beta chain was observed in a study of identical twins. Whole-study results and caveats: Beta out-of-frame sequences showed weaker excess twin sharing.

Template switching added a universal primer binding site, and final cDNA carried unique molecular identifiers. TCRdb passed the 5' RACE reads through MiXCR, listing each CDR3 protein once. The sample includes 200,000 to 300,000 distinct CDR3 sequences, roughly 7% of them seen just once. A few counts support this clonotype. What it binds is unknown. This CDR3 is 15 amino acids long. J lost 2 bases, V lost 6 bases, and 5 bases had no gene match. Germline V gene lookup returns CDR1 MNHEY and CDR2 SVGEGT. This sample was shared with a second study, whose subject was yellow fever vaccine responses in identical twins.

The rearrangement joins TRBV6-2 or TRBV6-3 to TRBJ2-5; 11 positions agree with TRBD2. The sequenced material came from memory (CD45RO+) T cells sorted from blood. The receptor comes from a woman aged 18-29 years in good health. CDR3 residues: CASRSASGGQETQYF. The DNA for the CDR3 is TGTGCCAGCAGGTCGGCTAGCGGGGGGCAAGAGACCCAGTACTTC.